This TCR beta chain was recovered during a study of CD8 T cells in Susac syndrome. Sequencing of TCR beta was carried out in blood CD8+ and CD4+ T cells. V lost 4 bases and J lost 2; bases outside the gene matches: 10. Looked up from germline, CDR1 is SEHNR and CDR2 is FQNEAQ (reference sequence). The CDR3 extends over 17 amino acids. RNA, at about 0.45 to 1 ug, was reverse transcribed with random hexamers. Amplification of TCR beta CDR3 spanned 54 Vbeta and 13 Jbeta via immunoSEQ multiplex PCR. MiXCR, applied by TCRdb to the immunoSEQ multiplex PCR reads, yields one record per CDR3 protein. The sample shows 100,000 to 150,000 distinct CDR3 sequences, around 95% of them seen only once.

Specimen: CD4+ T cells from PBMCs. The TCR was taken from a human donor in good health. This sequence joins TRBV7-9 and TRBJ2-1; 8 nucleotides align to TRBD2. CDR3 in DNA: TGTGCCAGCAGCTACGGCAGCTATAGCGGGACCTACAATGAGCAGTTCTTC. It codes for CASSYGSYSGTYNEQFF.